This is a list of T cell receptor beta chains from one sample in a study of CD8 T cells in Susac syndrome. TCRdb re-analysed the immunoSEQ multiplex PCR reads in MiXCR, keeping a single row per CDR3 protein. The data contain about 150,000 distinct CDR3 sequences, around 92% of them singletons. The specimen sequenced was CD4+ T cells from PBMCs. The source is a human donor in good health. CDR3s leave out the opening cysteine and the closing phenylalanine or tryptophan. The D gene is left open where the match is weak.

CDR3 protein: ASSLPQGPNEKLF
V gene: TRBV28
D gene: NA
J gene: TRBJ1-4

CDR3 protein: SVGNISSGANVLT
V gene: TRBV29-1
D gene: NA
J gene: TRBJ2-6

CDR3 protein: SARVGGPRTDTQY
V gene: TRBV20-1
D gene: NA
J gene: TRBJ2-3

CDR3 protein: ASSPGGDSPLH
V gene: TRBV18
D gene: NA
J gene: TRBJ1-6

CDR3 protein: ASSSGLSSTDTQY
V gene: TRBV5-1
D gene: NA
J gene: TRBJ2-3

CDR3 protein: ASSSGHVNTEAF
V gene: TRBV7-2
D gene: NA
J gene: TRBJ1-1

CDR3 protein: ASSWSAGRDNEQF
V gene: TRBV4-3
D gene: TRBD2
J gene: TRBJ2-1

CDR3 protein: ASSSRDTQY
V gene: TRBV6-5
D gene: NA
J gene: TRBJ2-3

CDR3 protein: ASSSRRGEKLF
V gene: TRBV7-6
D gene: NA
J gene: TRBJ1-4

CDR3 protein: ASSQDLVRGTGGGPPLH
V gene: TRBV4-3
D gene: TRBD1
J gene: TRBJ1-6

CDR3 protein: ASTATVYNEQF
V gene: TRBV6-5
D gene: NA
J gene: TRBJ2-1

CDR3 protein: ASSQDPGQANLNTEAF
V gene: TRBV4-1
D gene: TRBD1
J gene: TRBJ1-1

CDR3 protein: ASTLGGTPFQKTQY
V gene: TRBV27
D gene: TRBD2
J gene: TRBJ2-5

CDR3 protein: ASSPWTADQPQH
V gene: TRBV7-2
D gene: NA
J gene: TRBJ1-5

CDR3 protein: ASSLPFRGDTGELF
V gene: TRBV7-9
D gene: NA
J gene: TRBJ2-2

CDR3 protein: ASSHRSGGPSVYGYT
V gene: TRBV4-1
D gene: NA
J gene: TRBJ1-2

CDR3 protein: ASRTGTGGRQPQH
V gene: TRBV2
D gene: TRBD1
J gene: TRBJ1-5

CDR3 protein: ASSLGAANTGELF
V gene: TRBV7-9
D gene: NA
J gene: TRBJ2-2

CDR3 protein: ASSLASRDEQF
V gene: TRBV5-4
D gene: NA
J gene: TRBJ2-1

CDR3 protein: ASSPGRPGGTIY
V gene: TRBV14
D gene: NA
J gene: TRBJ1-3

CDR3 protein: ASSFWGWEQF
V gene: TRBV7-2
D gene: NA
J gene: TRBJ2-1

CDR3 protein: ASSQDPEDTGELF
V gene: TRBV3-1
D gene: NA
J gene: TRBJ2-2

CDR3 protein: ASILGPSSYNEQF
V gene: TRBV7-2
D gene: NA
J gene: TRBJ2-1

CDR3 protein: SATSGDRGIDTQY
V gene: TRBV20-1
D gene: TRBD1
J gene: TRBJ2-3

CDR3 protein: SARDSSYDTPLH
V gene: TRBV20-1
D gene: NA
J gene: TRBJ1-6